The T cell receptor (beta chain) described here comes from a study of blood T cell repertoires in COVID-19. The overall study: From T cells, B-cell-depleted T cells, or PBMCs came the material, which was cDNA or gDNA.

The method was immunoSEQ multiplex PCR; TCRdb's version includes in-frame clones alone and lacks a portion of them. The table has over 200,000 clones, approximately 87% seen once. The CDR3 consists of 13 residues. Germline assignment: CDR1 GTSNPN and CDR2 SVGIG (reference sequence). The J segment lost 4 bases and the V segment lost 7 bases, leaving 5 bases of the junction unmatched. The specimen was peripheral blood. The J gene is TRBJ2-3, the V gene TRBV30; 10 bases match TRBD1. The TCR comes from a woman in her forties or fifties with acute or convalescent COVID-19. Here the CDR3 DNA reads TGTGCCTCCTCCGGGACAGGGGCAGATACGCAGTATTTT. Amino acids: CASSGTGADTQYF.